One and the same sample provided the 14 T cell receptor beta chains below, sequenced in a study of OX40 agonist ivuxolimab in advanced cancers. Sequencing was performed with immunoSEQ multiplex PCR; in TCRdb, only in-frame clones are kept and a portion is missing. The table records 95,000 to 100,000 clones, roughly 83% of them present only once. Sequenced here: CD4+ or CD8+ T cells sorted from blood, sampled in a trial of the OX40 agonist ivuxolimab. All receptors derive from an adult with an advanced solid tumor such as melanoma, head and neck, liver or kidney cancer.

The chain uses TRBV20-1 and TRBJ2-7; D remains unclear. The CDR3 sequence is 11 residues long. Germline CDR1 is DFQATT and CDR2 is SNEGSKA (reference sequence). Trimming pared 0 bases from V and 11 bases from J, leaving 11 bases between. As DNA, the CDR3 is TGCAGTGCTAGAGATCTCCAGGCCGAGTACTTC. This translates into CSARDLQAEYF.

The chain couples TRBV19 to TRBJ1-2; 10 bases map to TRBD1. V lost 3 bases to trimming and J lost 6 bases; unmatched junction nucleotides: 7. CDR3 length: 15 amino acids. Looked up from germline, CDR1 is LNHDA and CDR2 is SQIVND (reference sequence). The CDR3 loop is CASSMLGQGRDGYTF. The CDR3 nucleotides are TGTGCCAGTAGTATGCTGGGACAGGGGAGAGATGGCTACACCTTC.

The rearrangement joins TRBV5-1 to TRBJ1-1; unclear D gene. The CDR3 is 13 amino acids. Germline V gene lookup returns CDR1 SGHRS and CDR2 YFSETQ. Between the trimmed V and J ends, which lost 4 bases and 1 base, there was a span of 8 bases. The CDR3 reads CASSVRGNTEAFF. For the CDR3, the DNA is TGCGCCAGCAGCGTCCGGGGGAACACTGAAGCTTTCTTT.

This clone appeared many times. The J gene is TRBJ1-1, the V gene TRBV5-4; D is undetermined. Trimming took off 6 bases at V and 5 bases at J, with 14 bases between the two ends. The CDR3 is made up of 13 amino acids. Looked up from germline, CDR1 is SGHNT and CDR2 is YYREEE (reference sequence). The CDR3 here is CASTSIGGTEAFF. The CDR3 DNA follows: TGTGCCAGCACCTCCATAGGTGGAACTGAAGCTTTCTTT.

V and J are TRBV7-9 and TRBJ2-5; 12 bases are a match to TRBD1. V lost 5 bases to trimming and J lost 6 bases; unmatched junction nucleotides: 16. This CDR3 region has 18 residues. Germline CDR1 is SEHNR and CDR2 is FQNEAQ (reference sequence). This chain's CDR3 is CASSPRTGTGGALKTQYF. The CDR3 coding sequence is TGTGCCAGCAGCCCGCGTACCGGGACAGGGGGCGCATTGAAGACCCAGTACTTC.

This chain joins TRBV2 and TRBJ2-7, with 9 bases that match TRBD1. The germline V gene encodes CDR1 SNHLY and CDR2 FYNNEI. Trimming took 6 bases from V and 4 from J; bases not matched to a gene: 13. This CDR3 is built from 16 residues. This CDR3 is CASSHGGGQGSYEQYF. Here the CDR3 DNA reads TGTGCCAGCAGCCACGGTGGAGGACAGGGGTCTTACGAGCAGTACTTC. Drawing the rest from reference TRBV2 and TRBJ2-7, the complete variable domain is EPEVTQTPSHQVTQMGQEVILRCVPISNHLYFYWYRQILGQKVEFLVSFYNNEISEKSEIFDDQFSVERPDGSNFTLKIRSTKLEDSAMYFCASSHGGGQGSYEQYFGPGTRLTVT.

The rearrangement joins TRBV18 to TRBJ1-4; D unclear. This CDR3 is 13 amino acids long. CDR1 and CDR2 from the germline V gene are KGHSH and LQKENI. V was cut by 1 base and J by 5 bases, with 5 bases left in between. The CDR3 reads CASSPRRNEKLFF. CDR3 sequence (DNA): TGTGCCAGCTCACCACGGAGAAATGAAAAACTGTTTTTT.

The table lists this clone with a few counts. The gene calls are TRBV27 and TRBJ2-3, with TRBD1 as a possible D gene (7 bases). CDR3 length: 15 amino acids. Germline CDR1 MNHEY, CDR2 SMNVEV (reference sequence). Trimming removed 4 bases from V and 2 bases from J, with 13 bases in between. This CDR3 is CASSWGDRNTDTQYF. The CDR3 coding sequence is TGTGCCAGCAGTTGGGGGGACAGAAACACAGATACGCAGTATTTT.

The chain couples TRBV20-1 to TRBJ1-1; D gene unclear. From germline, CDR1 is DFQATT and CDR2 SNEGSKA (reference sequence). This CDR3 spans 11 amino acids. The CDR3 sequence is CSRNTNTEAFF. DNA of the CDR3: TGCAGCCGAAATACGAACACTGAAGCTTTCTTT.

The chain employs TRBV9 and TRBJ2-7, with D uncertain. The germline V gene encodes CDR1 SGDLS and CDR2 YYNGEE. Between the trimmed V and J ends, which lost 0 bases and 2 bases, there was a span of 12 bases. The CDR3 covers 15 residues. The CDR3, as DNA: TGTGCCAGCAGCGTAGGGCTCCAGGAACCCTACGAGCAGTACTTC. This encodes CASSVGLQEPYEQYF.

V is TRBV25-1 and J is TRBJ2-7; TRBD2 agrees at 10 bases. Trimming took 0 bases from V and 2 from J; bases not matched to a gene: 10. CDR1 and CDR2 from the germline V gene are MGHDK and SYGVNS. The CDR3 contains 18 residues. This CDR3 reads CASSEYDPTGTSAYEQYF. The CDR3 bases are TGTGCCAGCAGTGAATACGATCCCACCGGGACTAGCGCCTACGAGCAGTACTTC.

CDR3 in DNA: TGCGCCAGCAGCCAAGATCGCGGAATGACACAAGAGACCCAGTACTTC. Translating gives CASSQDRGMTQETQYF. This sequence joins TRBV4-1 and TRBJ2-5, with unresolved D. CDR3 length equals 16 residues. In germline, CDR1 is MGHRA, CDR2 YSYEKL. Trimming cost V 0 bases and J 2 bases, with 13 bases left between them.

This chain links TRBV2 with TRBJ2-2; D tentatively reads TRBD1 or TRBD2 (5 bases each). Trimming cost V 4 bases and J 4 bases, with 10 bases left between them. Per the germline V gene, CDR1 is SNHLY and CDR2 is FYNNEI. The CDR3 spans 14 residues. CDR3 amino acids: CASSGRGATGELFF. The CDR3 region has the DNA TGTGCCAGCAGTGGCCGAGGGGCCACCGGGGAGCTGTTTTTT. Filled out from reference TRBV2 and TRBJ2-2, the complete variable domain reads EPEVTQTPSHQVTQMGQEVILRCVPISNHLYFYWYRQILGQKVEFLVSFYNNEISEKSEIFDDQFSVERPDGSNFTLKIRSTKLEDSAMYFCASSGRGATGELFFGEGSRLTVL.

The sample holds a few counts of this clone. The chain recombines TRBV2 with TRBJ1-5, with D perhaps TRBD1 (5 bases). This CDR3 comprises 14 residues. Trimming cost V 6 bases and J 1 base, with 10 bases left between them. CDR1 and CDR2 from the germline V gene are SNHLY and FYNNEI. CDR3 sequence reads: CASSQGRSNQPQHF. DNA for the CDR3: TGTGCCAGCAGCCAGGGACGGAGCAATCAGCCCCAGCATTTT.